The text below deals with one TCR beta chain. Its antigen is not identified. The CDR3 runs to 15 residues. V lost 6 bases to trimming and J lost 8 bases; unmatched junction nucleotides: 10. Per germline, CDR1 SGHVS and CDR2 FNYEAQ. Some clones are missing from TCRdb's copy, which holds only in-frame ones; the method was immunoSEQ multiplex PCR. Altogether about 33,000 clones are present, about 93% being singletons, with the ten largest covering around 26%. This specimen belongs to a study of T cell clones after liver transplantation. Study-level information: Post-transplant blood was tracked for graft-donor-reactive T cell clones identified in a pre-transplant mixed lymphocyte reaction. Without induction therapy, subjects received standard immunosuppression until 12-24 months post-transplant. General study points: Low donor cell numbers restricted donor-reactive repertoire measurement in two subjects. Conclusions were preliminary, with small, heterogeneous patient groups.

The chain has TRBV7-6 and TRBJ2-1, with 10 bases that match TRBD2. The sample consisted of CD8+ T cells from blood, taken 12 months after liver transplant. The source of this sequence is a human patient who received a liver transplant. Some of the T cells may derive from the graft donor. The CDR3: CASSLSGRAFDEQFF. CDR3 nucleotide sequence: TGTGCCAGCAGTCTCAGCGGGAGGGCTTTCGATGAGCAGTTCTTC.